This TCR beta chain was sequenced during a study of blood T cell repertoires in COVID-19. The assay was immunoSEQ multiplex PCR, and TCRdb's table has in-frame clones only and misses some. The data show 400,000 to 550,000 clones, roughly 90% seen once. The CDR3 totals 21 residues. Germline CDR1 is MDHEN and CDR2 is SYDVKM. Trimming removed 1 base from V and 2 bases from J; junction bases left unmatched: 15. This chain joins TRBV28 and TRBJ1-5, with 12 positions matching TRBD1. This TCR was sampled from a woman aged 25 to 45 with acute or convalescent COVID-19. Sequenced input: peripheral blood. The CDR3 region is CASSLSPIGTGGVTGNQPQHF. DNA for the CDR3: TGTGCCAGCAGTTTATCCCCAATCGGGACAGGGGGCGTTACGGGCAATCAGCCCCAGCATTTT. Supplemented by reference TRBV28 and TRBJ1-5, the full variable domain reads DVKVTQSSRYLVKRTGEKVFLECVQDMDHENMFWYRQDPGLGLRLIYFSYDVKMKEKGDIPEGYSVSREKKERFSLILESASTNQTSMYLCASSLSPIGTGGVTGNQPQHFGDGTRLSIL.